This T cell receptor (beta chain) was documented in a study of control samples from healthy donors and cancer patients. The protocol was immunoSEQ multiplex PCR, while the TCRdb copy is restricted to in-frame clones and leaves out a portion. The profile shows under 300,000 clones, approximately 80% of them singletons. Germline V gene sequence: CDR1 SEHNR, CDR2 FQNEAQ (reference sequence). Trimming left V 3 bases short and J 2 bases short, with 7 bases between. The CDR3 runs to 13 residues. This clone has more than one count but fewer than ten. This chain joins TRBV7-9 and TRBJ1-1, with TRBD1 as a possible D gene (5 bases). The sequenced sample was PBMCs. The receptor comes from a woman aged 60-75 years with lung cancer. The CDR3 sequence: CASSFQGNTEAFF. The CDR3, as DNA: TGTGCCAGCAGCTTTCAGGGAAACACTGAAGCTTTCTTT. Together with reference TRBV7-9 and TRBJ1-1, the CDR3 gives the full variable domain: DTGVSQNPRHKITKRGQNVTFRCDPISEHNRLYWYRQTLGQGPEFLTYFQNEAQLEKSRLLSDRFSAERPKGSFSTLEIQRTEQGDSAMYLCASSFQGNTEAFFGQGTRLTVV.